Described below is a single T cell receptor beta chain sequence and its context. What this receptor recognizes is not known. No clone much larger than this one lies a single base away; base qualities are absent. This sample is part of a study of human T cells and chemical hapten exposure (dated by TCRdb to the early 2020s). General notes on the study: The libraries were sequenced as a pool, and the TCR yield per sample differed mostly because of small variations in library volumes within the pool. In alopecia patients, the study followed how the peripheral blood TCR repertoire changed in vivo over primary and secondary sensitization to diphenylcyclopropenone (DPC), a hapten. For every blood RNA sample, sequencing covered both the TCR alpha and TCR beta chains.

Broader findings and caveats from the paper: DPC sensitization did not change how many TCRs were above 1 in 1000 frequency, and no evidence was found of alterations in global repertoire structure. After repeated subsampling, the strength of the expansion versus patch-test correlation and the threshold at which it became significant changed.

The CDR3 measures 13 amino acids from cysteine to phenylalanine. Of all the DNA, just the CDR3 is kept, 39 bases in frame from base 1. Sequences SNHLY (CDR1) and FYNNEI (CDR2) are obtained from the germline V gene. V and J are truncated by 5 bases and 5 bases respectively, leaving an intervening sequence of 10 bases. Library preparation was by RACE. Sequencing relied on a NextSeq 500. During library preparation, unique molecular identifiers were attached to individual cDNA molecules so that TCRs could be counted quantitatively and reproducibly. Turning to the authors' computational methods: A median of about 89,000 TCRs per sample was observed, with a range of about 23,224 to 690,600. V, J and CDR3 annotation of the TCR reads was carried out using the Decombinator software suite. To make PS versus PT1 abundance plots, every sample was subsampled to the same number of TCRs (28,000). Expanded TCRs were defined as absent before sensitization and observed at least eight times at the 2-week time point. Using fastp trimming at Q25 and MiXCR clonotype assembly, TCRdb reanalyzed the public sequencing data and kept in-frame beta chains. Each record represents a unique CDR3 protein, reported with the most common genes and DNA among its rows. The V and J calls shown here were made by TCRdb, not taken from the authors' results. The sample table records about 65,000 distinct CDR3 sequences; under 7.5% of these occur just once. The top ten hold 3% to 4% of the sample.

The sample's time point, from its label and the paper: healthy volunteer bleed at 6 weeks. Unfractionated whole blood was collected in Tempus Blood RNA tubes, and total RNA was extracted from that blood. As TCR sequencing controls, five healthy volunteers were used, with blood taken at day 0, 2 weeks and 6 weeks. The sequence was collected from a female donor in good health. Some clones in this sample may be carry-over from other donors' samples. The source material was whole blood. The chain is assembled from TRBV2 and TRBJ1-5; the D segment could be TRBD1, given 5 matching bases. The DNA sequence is TGTGCCAGCAGTCGGGACGGTGATCAGCCCCAGCATTTT. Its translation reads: CASSRDGDQPQHF.